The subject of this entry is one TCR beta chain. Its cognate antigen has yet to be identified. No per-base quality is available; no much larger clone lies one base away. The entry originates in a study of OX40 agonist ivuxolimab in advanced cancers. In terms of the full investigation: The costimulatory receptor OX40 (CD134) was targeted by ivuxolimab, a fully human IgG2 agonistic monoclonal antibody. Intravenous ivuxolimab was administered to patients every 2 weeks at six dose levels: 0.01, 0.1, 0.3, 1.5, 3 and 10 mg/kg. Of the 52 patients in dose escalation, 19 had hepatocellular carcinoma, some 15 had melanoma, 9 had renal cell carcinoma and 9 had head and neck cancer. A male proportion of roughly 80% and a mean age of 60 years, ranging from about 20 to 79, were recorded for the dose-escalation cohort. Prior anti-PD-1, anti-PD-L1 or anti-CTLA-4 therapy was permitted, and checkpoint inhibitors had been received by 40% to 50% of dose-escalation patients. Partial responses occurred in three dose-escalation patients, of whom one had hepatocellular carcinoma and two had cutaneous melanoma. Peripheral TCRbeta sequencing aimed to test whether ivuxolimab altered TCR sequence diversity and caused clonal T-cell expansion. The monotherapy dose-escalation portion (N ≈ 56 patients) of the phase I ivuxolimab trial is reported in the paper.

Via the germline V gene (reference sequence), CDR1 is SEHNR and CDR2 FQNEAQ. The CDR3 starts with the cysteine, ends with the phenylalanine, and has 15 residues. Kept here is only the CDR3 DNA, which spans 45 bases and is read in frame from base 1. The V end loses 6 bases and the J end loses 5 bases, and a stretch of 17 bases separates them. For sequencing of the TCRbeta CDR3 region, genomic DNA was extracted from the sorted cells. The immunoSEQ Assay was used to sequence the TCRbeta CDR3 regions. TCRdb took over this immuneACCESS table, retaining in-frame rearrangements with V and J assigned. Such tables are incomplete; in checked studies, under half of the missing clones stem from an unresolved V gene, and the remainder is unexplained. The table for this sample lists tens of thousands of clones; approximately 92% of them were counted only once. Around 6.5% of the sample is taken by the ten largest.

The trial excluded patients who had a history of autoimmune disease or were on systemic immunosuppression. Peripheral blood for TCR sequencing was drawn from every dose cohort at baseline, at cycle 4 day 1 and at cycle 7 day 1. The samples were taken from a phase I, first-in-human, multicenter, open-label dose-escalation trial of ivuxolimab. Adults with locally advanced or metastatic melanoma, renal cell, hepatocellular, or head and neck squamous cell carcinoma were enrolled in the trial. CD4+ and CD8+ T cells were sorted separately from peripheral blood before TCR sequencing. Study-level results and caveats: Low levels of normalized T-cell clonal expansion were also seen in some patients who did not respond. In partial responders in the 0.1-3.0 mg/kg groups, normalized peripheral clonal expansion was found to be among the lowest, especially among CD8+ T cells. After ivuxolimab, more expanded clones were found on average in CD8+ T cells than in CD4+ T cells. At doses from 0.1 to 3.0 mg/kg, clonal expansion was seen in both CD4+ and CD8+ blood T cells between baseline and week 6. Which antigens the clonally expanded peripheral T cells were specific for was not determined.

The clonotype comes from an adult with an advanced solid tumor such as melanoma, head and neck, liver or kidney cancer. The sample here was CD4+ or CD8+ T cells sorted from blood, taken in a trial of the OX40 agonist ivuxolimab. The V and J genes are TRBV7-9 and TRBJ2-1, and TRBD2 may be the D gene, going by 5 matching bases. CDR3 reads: CASSPSRELNNEQFF. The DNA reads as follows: TGTGCCAGCAGTCCGAGTAGGGAGCTGAACAATGAGCAGTTCTTC.